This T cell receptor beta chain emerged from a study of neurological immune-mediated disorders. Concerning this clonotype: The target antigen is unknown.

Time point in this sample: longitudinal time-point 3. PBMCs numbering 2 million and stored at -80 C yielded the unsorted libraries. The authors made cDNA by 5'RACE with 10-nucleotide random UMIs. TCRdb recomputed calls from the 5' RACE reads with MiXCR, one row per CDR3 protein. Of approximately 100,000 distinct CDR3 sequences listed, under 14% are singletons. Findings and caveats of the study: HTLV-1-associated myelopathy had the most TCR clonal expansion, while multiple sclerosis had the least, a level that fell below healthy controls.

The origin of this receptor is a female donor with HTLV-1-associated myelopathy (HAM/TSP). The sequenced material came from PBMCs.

CDR3 coding DNA: TGTGCCAGCAGTCTAATCGCGGGACAGGGCCTTGGCTACACCTTC. This gives the protein CASSLIAGQGLGYTF. The V call is TRBV28, the J call TRBJ1-2; 9 bases map to TRBD1. The CDR3 is 15 residues long. Germline V CDR1 and CDR2: MDHEN, SYDVKM. The ends lost 5 bases at V and 7 bases at J; junction bases unmatched: 11.